The entry that follows covers one T cell receptor beta chain sequence. Its antigen specificity is not known. Base qualities were left out, and no much larger clone turns up one base away. The sample belongs to a study of patients and donors after allogeneic stem cell transplantation (dated by TCRdb to between 2020 and 2021). The library was generated by RT-PCR. Sequenced using a NextSeq 550. The public reads were quality trimmed at Q25 with fastp and then assembled into clones with MiXCR by TCRdb, keeping productive beta chains. Entries are consolidated by CDR3 protein sequence, retaining the most common genes and DNA. In this sample the table shows about 160,000 distinct CDR3 sequences, about a third of which occur a single time. The ten largest make up 50% of the sample. As encoded in the germline V gene, CDR1 is MGHDK while CDR2 is SYGVNS. Deletion took 6 bases off V and 4 bases off J, with a span of 10 bases between the germline ends. From the cysteine up to the phenylalanine, the CDR3 has a length of 12 residues. Just the 36-base CDR3 DNA is kept, in frame starting at base 1.

The sample was blood, either unsorted or a sorted T cell fraction (not recorded which). This clonotype originated in a human donor who was either an allogeneic HSCT recipient or a stem cell or donor lymphocyte infusion donor (not recorded which). It is not recorded whose cells these are; they may come from a transplant donor. The sequence is built from TRBV25-1 and TRBJ2-7, and the D gene may be TRBD1, 6 bases matching. The CDR3 protein: CASRPGHYEQYF. The DNA sequence is TGTGCCAGCAGACCGGGACATTACGAGCAGTACTTC.